The sequence of this T cell receptor beta chain was determined in a study of T-cell memory formation after mild COVID-19 (dated by TCRdb to the early 2020s). In terms of the full investigation: Most TCR sequence clusters were specific to one of the two donors. T-cell clones expanding and contracting after mild COVID-19 in a couple of donors were tracked by longitudinal TCRalpha and TCRbeta repertoire sequencing. Two young, previously healthy adult volunteers made up the cohort, one male and one female.

Sequencer: Illumina NovaSeq 6000. TCRalpha and TCRbeta cDNA libraries were built by 5'RACE with constant-segment primers, adding sample barcodes and unique molecular identifiers. Trizol reagent was used to extract RNA from every sample. The libraries were amplified in two PCR steps, and the second step added a second sample barcode and Illumina TruSeq adapters. The libraries were sequenced on an Illumina NovaSeq using 2 x 150 bp paired-end reads. The original methods were these. The reads were demultiplexed and collapsed into UMI-guided consensus sequences using migec v1.2.7. Using mixcr v2.1.11, the UMI consensuses were aligned to TRA and TRB V and J templates and assembled into clonotypes. A clonotype was counted as expanded or contracted only when both edgeR and NoisET called the clonotype significant, with the noise models trained on biological replicates. edgeR calls used a false discovery rate-adjusted p below 0.01 and a log2 fold-change threshold of 1. As an exploratory analysis of dynamics, max-normalized trajectories of the 1000 most abundant clonotypes were examined with PCA combined with hierarchical clustering. The CD4 or CD8 phenotype of responding clones was assigned using the separately sequenced CD4+ and CD8+ repertoires. The public reads were quality trimmed at Q25 with fastp and then assembled into clones with MiXCR by TCRdb, keeping productive beta chains. Here each entry gathers all rows of one CDR3 protein and keeps the most common genes and DNA. TCRdb's processing, not the study's, gives the V and J calls here. For this sample there are 250,000 to 350,000 distinct CDR3 sequences; approximately 20% appear just once. The ten largest clonotypes hold around 21% of the sample.

This clonotype has just a few counts. The antigen it recognizes is unknown. The input lacks base qualities; no much larger clone sits a single base away. The paper as a whole reports these results and caveats: Clones contracting from day 15 to 85 had balanced CD4/CD8 phenotypes, while a second wave expanding from day 15 to 37 was biased towards CD4+. The second-wave clones that peaked on day 37 were not confirmed to be SARS-CoV-2 specific. Contracting CD4+ clones turned up mainly in the CM and EM memory subsets, whereas EMRA was where CD8+ clones were enriched. Only two mild cases were covered by the study, and larger cohorts that include severe cases with pre-infection samples were considered necessary. The detection of some responding clones in pre-infection memory suggests that pre-existing cross-reactive memory T cells joined the SARS-CoV-2 response.

From a lookup of the germline V gene, CDR1 and CDR2 are LGHNA and YNFKEQ. V and J are truncated by 0 bases and 2 bases respectively, leaving an intervening sequence of 16 bases. The CDR3 covers 17 residues, taking in both the cysteine and the phenylalanine. The kept DNA is CDR3 alone, 51 bases in frame from the first base. Ficoll-Paque density gradient centrifugation was the method used to isolate PBMCs. The sample taken for sequencing was PBMCs or a T cell subset sorted from them (not recorded which). The clonotype was recovered from a man aged 18-30 years who had mild COVID-19 (a few samples of this study predate the infection). The sample titles of this study are shuffled in the database, so cell type and time point are left out; the donor was told from shared clones. In this chain, TRBV4-2 is recombined with TRBJ1-2; TRBD1 could be the D gene, as 6 bases match. The CDR3 protein: CASSQDASGGSNYGYTF. The DNA reads as follows: TGTGCCAGCAGCCAAGACGCCTCCGGGGGCTCCAACTATGGCTACACCTTC.